This passage covers 30 T cell receptor beta chains from one sample sequenced in a study of spatial heterogeneity in lung cancer. One entry per CDR3 protein, called by TCRdb with MiXCR from the 5' RACE reads. The table has roughly 120,000 distinct CDR3 sequences, 9.5% to 15% seen once. Time point defined: blood at routine non-recurrence follow-up after resection. Researchers sequenced whole RNA taken from tumor, nontumor lung or frozen PBMC without sorting. The sequenced sample was PBMCs, obtained at follow-up. These receptor sequences come from a male donor with early-stage non-small cell lung cancer.

The CDR3 spells CASTDPDRATEAFF. The CDR3 nucleotides read TGTGCCAGCACCGATCCGGACAGGGCCACTGAAGCTTTCTTT. The J gene is TRBJ1-1, the V gene TRBV28, with TRBD1 matching 8 bases. Per germline, CDR1 MDHEN and CDR2 SYDVKM. The J segment lost 4 bases and the V segment lost 7 bases, leaving 8 bases of the junction unmatched. The length of the CDR3 is 14 residues.

In its sample, this clonotype was seen a few times. This chain links TRBV18 with TRBJ1-1; 11 positions agree with TRBD1. The CDR3 has 16 amino acids. Unmatched junction bases numbered 7, after V lost 3 bases and J lost 4 bases. Germline values: CDR1 KGHSH, CDR2 LQKENI. The CDR3 is CASSPGQGGWSTEAFF. The CDR3 DNA follows: TGTGCCAGCTCACCGGGACAGGGGGGATGGAGCACTGAAGCTTTCTTT.

The V and J genes are TRBV20-1 and TRBJ2-7, with no clear D. From germline, CDR1 is DFQATT and CDR2 SNEGSKA (reference sequence). This CDR3 comprises 13 residues. V was pared by 5 bases and J by 3 bases, with 14 bases between. The CDR3 sequence: CSARQSGYYEQYF. CDR3 bases: TGCAGTGCTCGACAATCCGGGTACTACGAGCAGTACTTC.

Only a few counts were recorded for this clonotype. This chain links TRBV27 with TRBJ2-3, with D possibly being TRBD2 (6 bases). From germline, CDR1 is MNHEY and CDR2 SMNVEV (reference sequence). CDR3 length: 14 amino acids. Between the trimmed V and J ends, which lost 5 bases and 2 bases, there was a span of 11 bases. In DNA, the CDR3 is TGTGCCAGCAGTCCCTGGACTAACACAGATACGCAGTATTTT. As protein: CASSPWTNTDTQYF.

This clonotype turned up a few times. The chain links TRBV3-1 to TRBJ2-4; TRBD2 agrees at 9 bases. The CDR3 consists of 16 residues. CDR1 LGHDT and CDR2 YNNKEL come from the germline V gene (reference sequence). The ends lost 4 bases at V and 2 bases at J; junction bases unmatched: 6. The CDR3 loop reads CASSPGTSRTKNIQYF. In DNA form, the CDR3 reads TGTGCCAGCAGCCCGGGGACTAGCCGCACCAAAAACATTCAGTACTTC.

This clonotype was found many times. V gene TRBV20-1 combines with J gene TRBJ1-2, with 7 bases matching TRBD1. Trimming at V came to 1 base and at J to 5 bases, leaving 10 bases not matched to a gene. The CDR3 length is 15 residues. Germline loops: CDR1 DFQATT, CDR2 SNEGSKA (reference sequence). Here the CDR3 reads CSARVPGQLFYGYTF. CDR3 nucleotides: TGCAGTGCTAGAGTCCCGGGACAGCTTTTTTATGGCTACACCTTC.

This clonotype was found a few times. This chain links TRBV6-5 with TRBJ2-3; 12 bases line up with TRBD2. Germline V gene data show CDR1 as MNHEY and CDR2 as SVGAGI. The CDR3 loop spans 15 amino acids. J was trimmed by 5 bases and V by 6 bases; bases with no gene match: 6. DNA of the CDR3: TGTGCCAGCAGACACCTAGCGGGGGGGGAAGATACGCAGTATTTT. The encoded protein is CASRHLAGGEDTQYF.

The rearrangement links TRBV5-1 to TRBJ2-3; D not resolved. The germline V gene has CDR1 SGHRS and CDR2 YFSETQ. This CDR3 comprises 14 residues. V was trimmed by 1 base and J by 0 bases, leaving 6 bases between them. The CDR3 region has the DNA TGCGCCAGCAGCTTGCAGCCTAGCACAGATACGCAGTATTTT. As protein: CASSLQPSTDTQYF.

This clonotype was seen at least ten times. This chain connects TRBV29-1 to TRBJ1-4; D may be TRBD1 (5 bases). Germline assignment: CDR1 SQVTM and CDR2 ANQGSEA. The CDR3 has 12 amino acids. Trimming cost V 4 bases and J 14 bases, with 17 bases left between them. The CDR3 nucleotides read TGCAGCGTTGGGGACCTCGTCGGAGGGCTGTTTTTT. Translated, it gives CSVGDLVGGLFF.

The V gene is TRBV28, the J gene TRBJ2-7, with D perhaps assigned TRBD1 or TRBD2 (5 bases each). From germline, CDR1 is MDHEN and CDR2 SYDVKM. The CDR3 runs 14 residues. V shed 3 bases and J shed 4 bases, with 13 bases lying between them. CDR3 region: CASSFRGHSYEQYF. The CDR3 DNA reads as TGTGCCAGCAGTTTCCGGGGCCACTCTTACGAGCAGTACTTC.

The rearrangement links TRBV9 to TRBJ2-1, with D possibly TRBD1 on 5 matching bases. Trimming stripped 4 bases from V and 7 bases from J, with 15 bases between. Germline V lookup: CDR1 SGDLS, CDR2 YYNGEE. This CDR3 is built from 14 residues. In nucleotides, the CDR3 is TGTGCCAGCAGCCCAGGGAACGCCGCTAATGAGCAGTTCTTC. It specifies CASSPGNAANEQFF.

This clonotype was detected many times. The V and J genes are TRBV5-1 and TRBJ2-5; D is ambiguous. V was shortened by 4 bases and J by 3 bases, with 13 bases between the two germline ends. The CDR3 extends over 14 amino acids. CDR1 is SGHRS and CDR2 is YFSETQ in the germline V gene. For the CDR3, the DNA is TGCGCCAGCAGCGTCTTAGGGCTGGAAGAGACCCAGTACTTC. Protein: CASSVLGLEETQYF. Combining the CDR3 with reference TRBV5-1 and TRBJ2-5 gives the whole variable domain KAGVTQTPRYLIKTRGQQVTLSCSPISGHRSVSWYQQTPGQGLQFLFEYFSETQRNKGNFPGRFSGRQFSNSRSEMNVSTLELGDSALYLCASSVLGLEETQYFGPGTRLLVL.

V usage is TRBV5-1 and J usage is TRBJ2-1, with unresolved D. This CDR3 region has 13 residues. The germline V gene encodes CDR1 SGHRS and CDR2 YFSETQ. Trimming took off 0 bases at V and 10 bases at J, with 11 bases between the two ends. The CDR3 nucleotides read TGCGCCAGCAGCTTGGCCGGAACTATCGAGCAGTTCTTC. It encodes CASSLAGTIEQFF.

A few counts support this clonotype. The chain has TRBV20-1 and TRBJ2-3; D might be TRBD1 (6 bases). V was clipped by 0 bases and J by 0 bases, with 10 bases between them. CDR3 length: 15 amino acids. The germline V gene encodes CDR1 DFQATT and CDR2 SNEGSKA (reference sequence). The CDR3 nucleotides are TGCAGTGCTAGAGAAGGGGACACTAGCACAGATACGCAGTATTTT. Amino acids: CSAREGDTSTDTQYF.

This clonotype was detected many times. V and J are TRBV27 and TRBJ2-5; 8 bases line up with TRBD1. The CDR3 is 13 amino acids. The V gene end was trimmed by 5 bases and the J gene end by 4 bases; junction bases not matched to a gene: 3. Germline assignment: CDR1 MNHEY and CDR2 SMNVEV (reference sequence). In DNA, the CDR3 is TGTGCCAGCAGTCCGCAGGGGGCAGAGACCCAGTACTTC. Protein: CASSPQGAETQYF.

In this sample, this clonotype turned up many times. The V and J genes are TRBV21-1 and TRBJ2-7; TRBD1 was called by the table and not checked on the DNA. TRBV21-1 is termed a pseudogene. The CDR3 totals 15 residues. The DNA of the CDR3 is TGTGCCAGCAGCGGCTCGACAGGGTTGCGATACGAGCAGTACTTC. Translating gives CASSGSTGLRYEQYF.

This clonotype was found a few times. The chain joins TRBV5-4 to TRBJ1-2; D ambiguous. The V gene's germline CDR1 is SGHNT and CDR2 YYREEE (reference sequence). Trimming removed 4 bases at V and 0 bases at J, with 10 bases between. CDR3 size: 14 residues. The CDR3 region is CASSPPLSNYGYTF. CDR3 bases: TGTGCCAGCAGCCCTCCTCTCTCTAACTATGGCTACACCTTC.

This clonotype was observed a few times. The chain has TRBV27 and TRBJ1-6; no clear D gene. Trimming pared 5 bases from V and 8 bases from J, leaving 10 bases between. The CDR3 has 13 amino acids. In germline, CDR1 is MNHEY, CDR2 SMNVEV (reference sequence). The CDR3 here is CASSPEGDSPLHF. CDR3 nucleotides: TGTGCCAGCAGTCCAGAGGGAGATTCACCCCTCCACTTT.

The chain joins TRBV7-6 to TRBJ2-5; 7 nucleotides agree with TRBD2. CDR3 size: 14 residues. V was pared by 8 bases and J by 0 bases, with 6 bases of the junction left unmatched. Looked up from germline, CDR1 is SGHVS and CDR2 is FNYEAQ. The CDR3 sequence: CASGASGYQETQYF. CDR3 in DNA: TGTGCCAGCGGGGCTAGCGGATACCAAGAGACCCAGTACTTC.

In the case of this clonotype: A read error may be the cause here, since a much bigger clone is one base away. The chain uses TRBV27 and TRBJ2-7; 9 bases map to TRBD1. CDR1 and CDR2 from the germline V gene are MNHEY and SMNVEV (reference sequence). V shed 4 bases and J 2 bases; nucleotides not matched to a gene: 6. This CDR3 has 15 residues. CDR3 region: CASSSRDRETYEQYF. The DNA for the CDR3 is TGTGCCAGCAGTTCCCGGGACAGGGAAACCTACGAGCAGTACTTC.

This clonotype turned up a few times. The DNA of the CDR3 is TGCGCCAGCAGCTTGGAGCAGGGTTTTGGCTACACCTTC. It is translated as CASSLEQGFGYTF. The chain recombines TRBV5-1 with TRBJ1-2; possible D gene TRBD1, 5 bases. Germline V CDR1 and CDR2: SGHRS, YFSETQ. The CDR3 sequence is 13 residues long. V was shortened by 0 bases and J by 7 bases, with 10 bases between the two germline ends.

In this sample, this clonotype turned up a few times. This chain uses TRBV24-1 with TRBJ2-7; D unclear. The V gene's germline CDR1 is KGHDR and CDR2 SFDVKD. Trimming cost V 5 bases and J 5 bases, with 12 bases left between them. The CDR3 has 13 amino acids. CDR3 DNA sequence: TGTGCCACCAGTGCTGAATCCTCTAACGAGCAGTACTTC. Encoded protein: CATSAESSNEQYF.

The V call is TRBV5-5, the J call TRBJ1-4; D is unresolved. The germline V and J ends were trimmed by 4 bases and 5 bases, with 18 bases remaining between them. CDR1 SGHKS and CDR2 YYEKEE come from the germline V gene (reference sequence). There are 16 residues in the CDR3. CDR3 in amino acids: CASSRVGIGLNEKLFF. The CDR3, as DNA: TGTGCCAGCAGCAGGGTGGGGATCGGCCTCAATGAAAAACTGTTTTTT.

This clonotype was picked up many times. This chain connects TRBV10-3 to TRBJ2-1; D may match TRBD1 or TRBD2 (7 bases each). CDR1 and CDR2 (germline): ENHRY, SYGVKD. This CDR3 has 13 amino acids. V was trimmed by 3 bases and J by 6 bases, leaving 9 bases between them. CDR3 bases: TGTGCCATCAGTGACAGGGGGGGCAATGAGCAGTTCTTC. It codes for CAISDRGGNEQFF.

The V and J genes are TRBV7-9 and TRBJ1-1; 8 bases fit TRBD1. The CDR3 contains 15 residues. Germline V gene lookup returns CDR1 SEHNR and CDR2 FQNEAQ (reference sequence). V lost 1 base and J lost 1; bases outside the gene matches: 2. The CDR3 region has the DNA TGTGCCAGCAGCTTAGATGGGACAGGGAACACTGAAGCTTTCTTT. It specifies CASSLDGTGNTEAFF.

V is TRBV7-6 and J is TRBJ1-1; 7 nucleotides align to TRBD1. Germline-derived CDR1 and CDR2 are SGHVS and FNYEAQ. V gave up 1 base and J gave up 1 base; unmatched junction bases: 3. The CDR3 consists of 15 residues. CDR3 region: CASSLGRQGNTEAFF. CDR3 bases: TGTGCCAGCAGCTTAGGGCGACAGGGGAACACTGAAGCTTTCTTT.

This sequence joins TRBV20-1 and TRBJ2-1, with D unclear. The CDR3 extends over 14 amino acids. Germline V gene data show CDR1 as DFQATT and CDR2 as SNEGSKA (reference sequence). Trimming stripped 5 bases from V and 0 bases from J, with 11 bases between. Here the CDR3 DNA reads TGCAGTGCTCAACCCGCAGACTCCTACAATGAGCAGTTCTTC. This gives the protein CSAQPADSYNEQFF.

This rearrangement joins TRBV6-5 to TRBJ2-1; D may be TRBD1 (5 bases). Looked up from germline, CDR1 is MNHEY and CDR2 is SVGAGI. The CDR3 totals 18 residues. V was cut by 2 bases and J by 10 bases, with 27 bases left in between. The CDR3 reads CASSYRGSWPPTLGEQFF. Written as DNA, the CDR3 is TGTGCCAGCAGTTACAGGGGATCATGGCCGCCTACTCTGGGGGAGCAGTTCTTC.

This clonotype came up many times. J is TRBJ1-3 and V is TRBV28; D might be TRBD1 (5 bases). The CDR3 runs to 14 residues. CDR1 and CDR2 (germline): MDHEN, SYDVKM. With 3 bases removed from V and 3 bases from J, the gap between germline ends came to 9 bases. CDR3 DNA: TGTGCCAGCAGTTTGGGGGGAAATGGAAACACCATATATTTT. The encoded protein is CASSLGGNGNTIYF.

This clonotype was detected a few times. The chain combines TRBV7-9 with TRBJ1-1; unclear D gene. V was trimmed by 1 base and J by 3 bases, leaving 15 bases between them. CDR1 and CDR2 (germline): SEHNR, FQNEAQ (reference sequence). CDR3 length: 16 residues. CDR3 nucleotide sequence: TGTGCCAGCAGCTTAGACTGGAGAGGCAAGGACACTGAAGCTTTCTTT. This codes for CASSLDWRGKDTEAFF.